What follows is one T cell receptor (beta chain) and its context. CDR1 is GTSNPN, CDR2 SVGIG, per germline (reference sequence). Trimming took 2 bases from V and 0 from J, leaving 11 bases between them. The CDR3 runs to 15 residues. The data stem from a study of CD8+ T cells in alopecia areata. cDNA prepared by RNA extraction and subsequent reverse transcription served as the template for sequencing. Only in-frame clones appear in the TCRdb table, and some are missing; sequencing was by immunoSEQ multiplex PCR. The sample yields 110,000 or so clones, over 60% seen once. The TCR comes from a human donor in good health. This rearrangement joins TRBV30 to TRBJ1-3; maybe TRBD1 (5 bases). Source material: CD4+ T cells sorted from blood. The CDR3 DNA sequence: TGTGCCTGGAGTCCCGGGGGGAGCTCTGGAAACACCATATATTTT. Encoded protein: CAWSPGGSSGNTIYF.